The sequence of this T cell receptor (beta chain) was determined in a study of T cell clonality in common variable immunodeficiency. With 4 bases clipped from V and 6 bases from J, the junction kept 8 bases outside the gene matches. Per germline, CDR1 LNHDA and CDR2 SQIVND (reference sequence). The CDR3 has 15 amino acids. Clones were read by immunoSEQ multiplex PCR, and TCRdb kept only the in-frame ones, dropping some. Observed in the sample are tens of thousands of clones, none of them singletons. This clone was found many times. The read ends 3 residues before the CDR3 terminus; that terminus is restored from the germline J gene.

Specimen: peripheral blood mononuclear cells. J is TRBJ1-4 and V is TRBV19; TRBD1 agrees at 7 bases. This clonotype was sampled from a person aged 18 to 75 in good health. Partial CDR3 DNA: TGTGCCAGTAGTACTTCCAGGGGGAAACATGAAAAA. This gives the protein CASSTSRGKHEK. The entire CDR3 is CASSTSRGKHEKLFF.